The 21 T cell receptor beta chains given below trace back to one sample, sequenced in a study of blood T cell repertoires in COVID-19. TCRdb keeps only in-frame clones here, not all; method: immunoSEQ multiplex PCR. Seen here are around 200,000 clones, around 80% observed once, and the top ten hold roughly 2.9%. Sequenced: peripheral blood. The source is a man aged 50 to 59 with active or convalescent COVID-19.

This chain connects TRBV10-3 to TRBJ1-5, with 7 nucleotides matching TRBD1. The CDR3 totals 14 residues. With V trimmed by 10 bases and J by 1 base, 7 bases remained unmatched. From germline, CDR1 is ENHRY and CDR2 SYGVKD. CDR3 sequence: CATRTGMSNQPQHF. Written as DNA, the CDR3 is TGTGCCACCAGGACAGGTATGAGCAATCAGCCCCAGCATTTT.

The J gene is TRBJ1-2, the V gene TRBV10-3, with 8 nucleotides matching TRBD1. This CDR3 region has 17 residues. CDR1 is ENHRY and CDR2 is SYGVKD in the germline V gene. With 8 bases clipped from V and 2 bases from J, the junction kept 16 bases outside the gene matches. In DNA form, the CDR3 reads TGTGCCATCTCCAGAGACAGGGGAGGCCCCCTGAACTATGGCTACACCTTC. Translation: CAISRDRGGPLNYGYTF.

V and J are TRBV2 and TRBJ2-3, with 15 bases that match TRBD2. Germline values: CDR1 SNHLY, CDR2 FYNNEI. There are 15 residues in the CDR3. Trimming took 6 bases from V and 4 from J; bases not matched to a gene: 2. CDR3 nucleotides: TGTGCCAGCAGCGGACTAGCGGGAGGGGCAGATACGCAGTATTTT. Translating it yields CASSGLAGGADTQYF.

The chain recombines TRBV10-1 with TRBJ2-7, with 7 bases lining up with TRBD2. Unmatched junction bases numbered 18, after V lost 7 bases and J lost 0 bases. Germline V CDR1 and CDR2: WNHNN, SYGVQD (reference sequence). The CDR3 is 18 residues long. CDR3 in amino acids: CASTERGGARMGSYEQYF. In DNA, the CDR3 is TGCGCCAGCACCGAGCGGGGAGGGGCGAGAATGGGCTCCTACGAGCAGTACTTC.

This chain's CDR3 is CSAWGGEKLFF. CDR3 bases: TGCAGTGCCTGGGGGGGTGAAAAACTGTTTTTT. This chain joins TRBV20-1 and TRBJ1-4; possible D gene TRBD1, 5 bases. Germline values: CDR1 DFQATT, CDR2 SNEGSKA (reference sequence). This CDR3 is built from 11 residues. The V gene lost 6 bases and the J gene lost 7 bases, with 9 bases spanning the gap.

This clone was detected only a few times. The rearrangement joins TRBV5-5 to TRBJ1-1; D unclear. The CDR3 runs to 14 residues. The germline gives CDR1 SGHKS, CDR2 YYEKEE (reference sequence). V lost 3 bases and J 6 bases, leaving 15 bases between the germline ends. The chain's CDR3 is CASSYGPPAAEAFF. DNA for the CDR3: TGTGCCAGCAGCTATGGTCCCCCGGCGGCTGAAGCTTTCTTT.

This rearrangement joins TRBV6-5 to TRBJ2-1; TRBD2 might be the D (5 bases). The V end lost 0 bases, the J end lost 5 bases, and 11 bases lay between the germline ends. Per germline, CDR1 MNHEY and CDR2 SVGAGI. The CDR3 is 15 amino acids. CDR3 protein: CASSYSIKGDNEQFF. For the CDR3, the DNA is TGTGCCAGCAGTTACTCGATCAAGGGAGACAATGAGCAGTTCTTC.

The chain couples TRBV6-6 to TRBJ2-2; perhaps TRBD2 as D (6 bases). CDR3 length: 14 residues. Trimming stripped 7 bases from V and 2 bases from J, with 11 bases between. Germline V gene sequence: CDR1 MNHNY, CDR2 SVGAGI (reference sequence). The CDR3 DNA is TGTGCCAGCATACGGGGGTTTAACACCGGGGAGCTGTTTTTT. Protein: CASIRGFNTGELFF.

CDR3 DNA sequence: TGCGCCAGCAGCCAAGTGGAGGGGATCCCTGAAGCTTTCTTT. Protein: CASSQVEGIPEAFF. This chain uses TRBV4-1 with TRBJ1-1, with TRBD1 as a possible D gene (5 bases). V was cut by 1 base and J by 6 bases, with 12 bases left in between. The CDR3 runs to 14 residues. Germline CDR1 is MGHRA and CDR2 is YSYEKL.

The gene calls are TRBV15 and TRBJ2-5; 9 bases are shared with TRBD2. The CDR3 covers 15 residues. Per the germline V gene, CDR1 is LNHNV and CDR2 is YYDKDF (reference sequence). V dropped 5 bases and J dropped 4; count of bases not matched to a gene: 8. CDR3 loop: CATSGPGTSIETQYF. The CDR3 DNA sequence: TGTGCCACCAGCGGGCCTGGGACTAGCATAGAGACCCAGTACTTC.

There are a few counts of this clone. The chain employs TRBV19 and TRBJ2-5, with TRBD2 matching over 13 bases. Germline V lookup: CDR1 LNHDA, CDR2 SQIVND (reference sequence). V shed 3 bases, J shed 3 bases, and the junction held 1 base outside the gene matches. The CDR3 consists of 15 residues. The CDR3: CASSMTSGGKETQYF. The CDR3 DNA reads TGTGCCAGTAGTATGACTAGCGGGGGGAAAGAGACCCAGTACTTC.

The CDR3 bases are TGCAGCGGGGGGACTAGCGGCTCCTACAATGAGCAGTTCTTC. Encoded protein: CSGGTSGSYNEQFF. This rearrangement joins TRBV29-1 to TRBJ2-1; 11 bases align to TRBD2. Germline CDR1 reads SQVTM; CDR2 reads ANQGSEA. V was pared by 7 bases and J by 0 bases, with 2 bases of the junction left unmatched. The CDR3 is made up of 14 amino acids.

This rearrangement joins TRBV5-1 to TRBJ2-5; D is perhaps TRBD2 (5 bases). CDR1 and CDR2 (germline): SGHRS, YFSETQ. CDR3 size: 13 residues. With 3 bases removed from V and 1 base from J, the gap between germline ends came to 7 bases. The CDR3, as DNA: TGCGCCAGCAGCTACGAGGGCCAAGAGACCCAGTACTTC. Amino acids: CASSYEGQETQYF.

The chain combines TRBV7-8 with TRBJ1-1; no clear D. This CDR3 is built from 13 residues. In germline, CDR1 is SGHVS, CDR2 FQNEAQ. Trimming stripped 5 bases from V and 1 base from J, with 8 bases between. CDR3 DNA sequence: TGTGCCAGCAGCCACTACCCGAACACTGAAGCTTTCTTT. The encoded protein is CASSHYPNTEAFF.

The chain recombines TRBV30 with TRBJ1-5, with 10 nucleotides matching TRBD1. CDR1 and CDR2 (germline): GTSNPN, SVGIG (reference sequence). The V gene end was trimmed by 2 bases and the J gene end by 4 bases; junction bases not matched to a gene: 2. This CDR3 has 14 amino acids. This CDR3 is CAWSRGQGNQPQHF. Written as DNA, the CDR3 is TGTGCCTGGAGTAGGGGACAGGGGAATCAGCCCCAGCATTTT.

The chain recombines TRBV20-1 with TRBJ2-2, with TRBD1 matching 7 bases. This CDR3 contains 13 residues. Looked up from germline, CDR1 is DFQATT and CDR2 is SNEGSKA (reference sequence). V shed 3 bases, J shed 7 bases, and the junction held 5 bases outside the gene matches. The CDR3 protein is CSASSGGGGELFF. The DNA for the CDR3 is TGCAGTGCTAGTTCAGGGGGTGGCGGGGAGCTGTTTTTT.

The CDR3 nucleotides read TGTGCCAGCACGAGGCCAGACTATGGCTACACCTTC. It codes for CASTRPDYGYTF. V and J are TRBV2 and TRBJ1-2; D not resolved. This CDR3 is 12 amino acids long. V was cut by 7 bases and J by 3 bases, with 9 bases left in between. Per germline, CDR1 SNHLY and CDR2 FYNNEI.

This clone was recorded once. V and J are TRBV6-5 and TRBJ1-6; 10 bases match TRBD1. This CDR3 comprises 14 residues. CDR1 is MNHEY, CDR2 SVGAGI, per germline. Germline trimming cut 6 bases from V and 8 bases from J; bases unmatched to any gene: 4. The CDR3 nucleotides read TGTGCCAGCAGGGAGGGGACAGGGGATTCACCCCTCCACTTT. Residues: CASREGTGDSPLHF.

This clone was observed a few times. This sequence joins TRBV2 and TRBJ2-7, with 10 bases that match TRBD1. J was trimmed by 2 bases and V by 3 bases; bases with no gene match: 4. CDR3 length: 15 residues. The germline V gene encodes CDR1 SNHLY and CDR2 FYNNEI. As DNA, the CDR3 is TGTGCCAGCAGTGACGGACAGGGGGGTACCTACGAGCAGTACTTC. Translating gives CASSDGQGGTYEQYF.

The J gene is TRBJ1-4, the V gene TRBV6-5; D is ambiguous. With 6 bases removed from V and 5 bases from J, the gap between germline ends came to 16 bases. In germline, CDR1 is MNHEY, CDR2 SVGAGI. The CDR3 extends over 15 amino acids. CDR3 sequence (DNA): TGTGCCAGCAGACCATACACGTCAGTGAATGAAAAACTGTTTTTT. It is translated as CASRPYTSVNEKLFF.

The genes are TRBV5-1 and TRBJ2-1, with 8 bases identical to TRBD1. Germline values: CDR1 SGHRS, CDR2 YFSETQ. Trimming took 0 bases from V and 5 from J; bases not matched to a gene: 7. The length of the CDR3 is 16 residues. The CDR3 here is CASSLGQGLGNNEQFF. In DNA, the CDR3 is TGCGCCAGCAGCTTGGGACAGGGGTTGGGAAACAATGAGCAGTTCTTC.